A single sample is the source of the 17 T cell receptor beta chains below, sequenced in a study of cytomegalovirus exposure and HLA in healthy donors. The protocol was immunoSEQ multiplex PCR, while the TCRdb copy is restricted to in-frame clones and leaves out a portion. The sample lists 150,000 to 200,000 clones, 84% occurring once. Source material: PBMCs. These receptors were taken from a woman between 25 and 40 years old in good health and CMV-seropositive.

The J gene is TRBJ2-1, the V gene TRBV2, with 7 bases lining up with TRBD1. The CDR3 covers 16 residues. Germline lookup yields CDR1 SNHLY and CDR2 FYNNEI. Trimming at V came to 5 bases and at J to 4 bases, leaving 11 bases not matched to a gene. CDR3 sequence (DNA): TGTGCCAGCAGTCCCGGGACAGCTACCGTTTACAATGAGCAGTTCTTC. This encodes CASSPGTATVYNEQFF.

V gene TRBV28 combines with J gene TRBJ2-7, with 7 bases that match TRBD2. Trimming at V came to 6 bases and at J to 2 bases, leaving 13 bases not matched to a gene. The CDR3 is made up of 16 amino acids. Germline loops: CDR1 MDHEN, CDR2 SYDVKM. In nucleotides, the CDR3 is TGTGCCAGCAGCCGCACGTCAACGGGAGGAACCTACGAGCAGTACTTC. Amino acids: CASSRTSTGGTYEQYF. Supplemented by reference TRBV28 and TRBJ2-7, the full variable domain reads DVKVTQSSRYLVKRTGEKVFLECVQDMDHENMFWYRQDPGLGLRLIYFSYDVKMKEKGDIPEGYSVSREKKERFSLILESASTNQTSMYLCASSRTSTGGTYEQYFGPGTRLTVT.

The chain has TRBV29-1 and TRBJ2-1, with 8 positions matching TRBD2. The CDR3 is 14 residues long. Germline values: CDR1 SQVTM, CDR2 ANQGSEA. With V trimmed by 6 bases and J by 4 bases, 8 bases remained unmatched. CDR3: CSVPVSGAYNEQFF. As DNA, the CDR3 is TGCAGCGTGCCTGTTAGCGGGGCTTACAATGAGCAGTTCTTC.

The rearrangement links TRBV7-9 to TRBJ2-1, with D possibly matching TRBD2 (7 bases). The CDR3 extends over 14 amino acids. Germline V lookup: CDR1 SEHNR, CDR2 FQNEAQ (reference sequence). V was trimmed by 4 bases and J by 7 bases, leaving 14 bases between them. CDR3 sequence: CASSSWTAGNEQFF. CDR3 nucleotide sequence: TGTGCCAGCAGCTCCTGGACAGCGGGGAATGAGCAGTTCTTC.

The chain has TRBV6-1 and TRBJ2-5; TRBD1 is a possible D gene (6 bases). In germline, CDR1 is MNHNS, CDR2 SASEGT. The germline V and J ends were trimmed by 3 bases and 2 bases, with 13 bases remaining between them. This CDR3 contains 15 residues. CDR3 loop: CASSDFDRTQETQYF. The CDR3, as DNA: TGTGCCAGCAGTGATTTTGACAGGACTCAAGAGACCCAGTACTTC.

This chain links TRBV29-1 with TRBJ1-5; D is ambiguous. CDR3 length equals 13 residues. Trimming took off 4 bases at V and 8 bases at J, with 15 bases between the two ends. Germline V gives CDR1 SQVTM, CDR2 ANQGSEA. CDR3 sequence: CSVAGGLNEPQHF. DNA for the CDR3: TGCAGCGTTGCCGGAGGGTTAAATGAGCCCCAGCATTTT.

This chain uses TRBV29-1 with TRBJ2-7, with 7 bases lining up with TRBD2. CDR1 and CDR2 (germline): SQVTM, ANQGSEA. The ends lost 2 bases at V and 7 bases at J; junction bases unmatched: 11. CDR3 length: 14 amino acids. The CDR3 reads CSVETWAGAGEQYF. DNA for the CDR3: TGCAGCGTTGAAACTTGGGCGGGAGCGGGTGAGCAGTACTTC.

The V call is TRBV2, the J call TRBJ2-5; 9 nucleotides align to TRBD1. Germline CDR1 SNHLY, CDR2 FYNNEI. The CDR3 is 14 residues long. J lost 5 bases, V lost 6 bases, and 7 bases had no gene match. This chain's CDR3 is CASSHRGLRETQYF. The CDR3 coding sequence is TGTGCCAGCAGCCACAGGGGGCTTAGGGAGACCCAGTACTTC.

The chain carries TRBV5-4 and TRBJ2-4; D may be TRBD1 (5 bases). This CDR3 is 15 amino acids long. Deletions cut 2 bases from V and 0 bases from J, with 9 bases between. Looked up from germline, CDR1 is SGHNT and CDR2 is YYREEE (reference sequence). CDR3 coding DNA: TGTGCCAGCAGCTTAAAAGGGGTAGCCAAAAACATTCAGTACTTC. Translated, it gives CASSLKGVAKNIQYF.

The V and J genes are TRBV30 and TRBJ2-3; D is undetermined. CDR3 length equals 12 residues. Trimming stripped 2 bases from V and 2 bases from J, with 5 bases between. The germline V gene encodes CDR1 GTSNPN and CDR2 SVGIG (reference sequence). This CDR3 reads CAWSLITDTQYF. DNA of the CDR3: TGTGCCTGGAGTCTAATCACAGATACGCAGTATTTT. Combining the CDR3 with reference TRBV30 and TRBJ2-3 gives the whole variable domain SQTIHQWPATLVQPVGSPLSLECTVEGTSNPNLYWYRQAAGRGLQLLFYSVGIGQISSEVPQNLSASRPQDRQFILSSKKLLLSDSGFYLCAWSLITDTQYFGPGTRLTVL.

The chain's CDR3 is CASSLVGLGNTIYF. CDR3 DNA: TGTGCCAGCAGTTTGGTGGGGCTTGGAAACACCATATATTTT. The gene calls are TRBV28 and TRBJ1-3; TRBD1 might be the D (5 bases). Germline V gene data show CDR1 as MDHEN and CDR2 as SYDVKM. The CDR3 is made up of 14 amino acids. Trimming removed 3 bases from V and 3 bases from J, with 9 bases in between.

The table lists this clone with a count of one. The chain has TRBV5-6 and TRBJ2-1; 9 bases fit TRBD2. Unmatched junction bases numbered 3, after V lost 4 bases and J lost 10 bases. The germline CDR1 and CDR2 sequences are SGHDT and YYEEEE. CDR3 length: 12 residues. The CDR3 DNA is TGTGCCAGCAGCGCCACTAGCGGGGAGCAGTTCTTC. Amino acid sequence: CASSATSGEQFF. The full variable domain, its missing parts supplied by reference TRBV5-6 and TRBJ2-1, is DAGVTQSPTHLIKTRGQQVTLRCSPKSGHDTVSWYQQALGQGPQFIFQYYEEEERQRGNFPDRFSGHQFPNYSSELNVNALLLGDSALYLCASSATSGEQFFGPGTRLTVL.

This chain connects TRBV28 to TRBJ2-6, with a possible D match to TRBD1 (5 bases). Per the germline V gene, CDR1 is MDHEN and CDR2 is SYDVKM. The CDR3 is 16 residues long. Trimming removed 8 bases from V and 0 bases from J, with 14 bases in between. In nucleotides, the CDR3 is TGTGCCAGCCAAGCTAACAGGTTCTCTGGGGCCAACGTCCTGACTTTC. Its protein is CASQANRFSGANVLTF.

This chain links TRBV15 with TRBJ2-1; TRBD1 matches 12 bases. Germline trimming cut 1 base from V and 9 bases from J; bases unmatched to any gene: 1. Looked up from germline, CDR1 is LNHNV and CDR2 is YYDKDF (reference sequence). The CDR3 is 14 residues long. The CDR3 spells CATSRGGQGAEQFF. The DNA for the CDR3 is TGTGCCACCAGCAGAGGGGGACAGGGGGCTGAGCAGTTCTTC.

This rearrangement joins TRBV9 to TRBJ1-1; TRBD1 is a possible D gene (6 bases). The CDR3 is 13 amino acids. Per the germline V gene, CDR1 is SGDLS and CDR2 is YYNGEE. Trimming took off 3 bases at V and 7 bases at J, with 13 bases between the two ends. In DNA form, the CDR3 reads TGTGCCAGCAGCGAGAGGGGGTCGCTTGAAGCTTTCTTT. Amino acids: CASSERGSLEAFF.

This clone was counted at least ten times. This chain uses TRBV28 with TRBJ2-1, with TRBD2 matching 7 bases. V dropped 6 bases and J dropped 4; count of bases not matched to a gene: 9. The CDR3 runs to 15 residues. Germline assignment: CDR1 MDHEN and CDR2 SYDVKM. As DNA, the CDR3 is TGTGCCAGCAGCGGGAGGCTAGCGGTGTACAATGAGCAGTTCTTC. This gives the protein CASSGRLAVYNEQFF.

This clone was observed once. This chain joins TRBV5-1 and TRBJ2-3; 12 nucleotides agree with TRBD1. Germline loops: CDR1 SGHRS, CDR2 YFSETQ. The CDR3 contains 16 residues. V gave up 0 bases and J gave up 3 bases; unmatched junction bases: 2. The CDR3 sequence is CASSLEGQGATDTQYF. CDR3 coding DNA: TGCGCCAGCAGCTTGGAGGGACAGGGGGCAACAGATACGCAGTATTTT.